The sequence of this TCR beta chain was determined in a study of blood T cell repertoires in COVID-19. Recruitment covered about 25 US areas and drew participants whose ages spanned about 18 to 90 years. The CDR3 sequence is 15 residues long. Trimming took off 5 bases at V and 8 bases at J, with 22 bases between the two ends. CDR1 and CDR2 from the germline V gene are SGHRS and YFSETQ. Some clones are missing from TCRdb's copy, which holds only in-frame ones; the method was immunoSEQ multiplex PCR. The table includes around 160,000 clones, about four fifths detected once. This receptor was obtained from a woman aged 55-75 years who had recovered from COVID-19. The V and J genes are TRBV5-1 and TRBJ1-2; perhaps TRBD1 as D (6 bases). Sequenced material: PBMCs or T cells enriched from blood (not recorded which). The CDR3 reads CASSPGGHGSGGYTF. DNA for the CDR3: TGCGCCAGCAGTCCTGGGGGACACGGCTCCGGGGGCTACACCTTC.